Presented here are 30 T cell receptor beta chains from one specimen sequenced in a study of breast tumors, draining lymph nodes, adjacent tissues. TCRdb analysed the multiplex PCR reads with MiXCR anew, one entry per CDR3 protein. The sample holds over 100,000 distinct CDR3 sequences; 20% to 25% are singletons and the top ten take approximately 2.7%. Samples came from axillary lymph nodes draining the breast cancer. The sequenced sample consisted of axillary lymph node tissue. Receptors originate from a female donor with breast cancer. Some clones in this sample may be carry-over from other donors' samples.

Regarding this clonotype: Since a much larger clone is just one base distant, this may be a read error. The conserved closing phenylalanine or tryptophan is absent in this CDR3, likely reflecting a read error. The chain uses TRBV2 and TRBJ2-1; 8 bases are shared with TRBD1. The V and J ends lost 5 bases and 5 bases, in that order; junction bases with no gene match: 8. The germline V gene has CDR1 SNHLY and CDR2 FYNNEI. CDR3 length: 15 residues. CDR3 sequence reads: CASSIRGRSHNEQFL. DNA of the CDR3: TGTGCCAGCAGTATCAGGGGGCGCAGCCACAATGAGCAGTTCCTC.

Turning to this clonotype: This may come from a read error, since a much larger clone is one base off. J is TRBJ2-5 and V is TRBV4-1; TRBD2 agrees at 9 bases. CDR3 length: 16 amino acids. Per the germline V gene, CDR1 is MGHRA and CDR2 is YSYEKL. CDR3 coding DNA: TGCGCCAGCAGCCAGGCTAGCGGGACGGACCAAGGGACCCAGTACTTC. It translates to CASSQASGTDQGTQYF.

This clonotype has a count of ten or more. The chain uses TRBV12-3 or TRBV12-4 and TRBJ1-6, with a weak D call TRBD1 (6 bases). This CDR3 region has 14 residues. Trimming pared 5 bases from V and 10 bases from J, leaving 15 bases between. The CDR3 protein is CASSVALTGSPLHF. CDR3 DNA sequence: TGTGCCAGCAGTGTGGCGCTAACAGGGTCACCCCTCCACTTT.

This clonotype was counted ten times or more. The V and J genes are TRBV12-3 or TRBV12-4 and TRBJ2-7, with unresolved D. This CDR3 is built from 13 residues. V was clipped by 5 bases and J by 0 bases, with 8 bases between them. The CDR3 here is CASSPVNSYEQYF. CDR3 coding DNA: TGTGCCAGCAGTCCCGTAAACTCCTACGAGCAGTACTTC.

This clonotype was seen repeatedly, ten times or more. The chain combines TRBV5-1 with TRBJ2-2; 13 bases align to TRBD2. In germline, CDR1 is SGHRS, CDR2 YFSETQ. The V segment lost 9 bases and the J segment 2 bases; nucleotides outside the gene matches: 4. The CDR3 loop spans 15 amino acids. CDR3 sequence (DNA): TGCGCCACCCGACTAGCGGGAGGAAACACCGGGGAGCTGTTTTTT. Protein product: CATRLAGGNTGELFF.

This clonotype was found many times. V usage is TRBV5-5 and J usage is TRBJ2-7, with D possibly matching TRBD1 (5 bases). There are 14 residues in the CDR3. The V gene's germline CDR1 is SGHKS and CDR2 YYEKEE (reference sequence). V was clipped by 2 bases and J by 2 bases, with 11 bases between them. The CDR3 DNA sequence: TGTGCCAGCAGCTTAGAGACAGACACCTACGAGCAGTACTTC. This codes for CASSLETDTYEQYF.

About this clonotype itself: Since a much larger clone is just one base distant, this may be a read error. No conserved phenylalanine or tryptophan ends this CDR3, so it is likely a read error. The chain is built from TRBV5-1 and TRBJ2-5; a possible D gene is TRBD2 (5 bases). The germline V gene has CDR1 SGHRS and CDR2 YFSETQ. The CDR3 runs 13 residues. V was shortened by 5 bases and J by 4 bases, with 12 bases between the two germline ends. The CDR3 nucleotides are TGCGCCAGCAGTAGAGGGTGGAGAGAGACCCAGTACCTC. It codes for CASSRGWRETQYL.

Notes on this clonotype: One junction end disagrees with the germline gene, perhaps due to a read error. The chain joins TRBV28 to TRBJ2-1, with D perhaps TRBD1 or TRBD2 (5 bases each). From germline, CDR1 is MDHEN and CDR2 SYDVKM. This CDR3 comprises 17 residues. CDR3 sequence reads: CPSSLSGDPSSYNEQFF. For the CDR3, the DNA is TGTCCCAGCAGTTTAAGTGGGGACCCCAGCTCCTACAATGAGCAGTTCTTC.

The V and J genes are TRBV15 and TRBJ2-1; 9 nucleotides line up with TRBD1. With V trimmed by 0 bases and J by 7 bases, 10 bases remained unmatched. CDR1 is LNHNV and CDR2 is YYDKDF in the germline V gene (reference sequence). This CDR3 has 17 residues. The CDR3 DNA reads TGTGCCACCAGCAGAGAGGGTGCACAGGGGGCTGCGAATGAGCAGTTCTTC. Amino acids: CATSREGAQGAANEQFF. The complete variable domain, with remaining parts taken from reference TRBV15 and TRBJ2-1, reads DAMVIQNPRYQVTQFGKPVTLSCSQTLNHNVMYWYQQKSSQAPKLLFHYYDKDFNNEADTPDNFQSRRPNTSFCFLDIRSPGLGDTAMYLCATSREGAQGAANEQFFGPGTRLTVL.

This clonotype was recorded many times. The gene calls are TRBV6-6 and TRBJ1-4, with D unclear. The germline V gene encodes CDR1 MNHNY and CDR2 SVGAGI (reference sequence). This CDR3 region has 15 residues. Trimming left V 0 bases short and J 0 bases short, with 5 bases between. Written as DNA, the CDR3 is TGTGCCAGCAGTTACTCGGGTGCAACTAATGAAAAACTGTTTTTT. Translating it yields CASSYSGATNEKLFF.

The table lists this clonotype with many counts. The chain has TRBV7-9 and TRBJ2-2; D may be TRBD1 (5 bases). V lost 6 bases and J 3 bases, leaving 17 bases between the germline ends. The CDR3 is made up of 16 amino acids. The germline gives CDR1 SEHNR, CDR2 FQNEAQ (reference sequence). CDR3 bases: TGTGCCAGCAGACCAGGGCCCCAGGTTTACACCGGGGAGCTGTTTTTT. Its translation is CASRPGPQVYTGELFF.

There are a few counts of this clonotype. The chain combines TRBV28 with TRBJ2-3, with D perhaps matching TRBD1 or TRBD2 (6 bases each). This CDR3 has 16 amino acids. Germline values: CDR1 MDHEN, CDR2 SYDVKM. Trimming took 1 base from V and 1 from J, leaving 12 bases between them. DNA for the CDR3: TGTGCCAGCAGTTTATTCGGAGGGGGTGGCACAGATACGCAGTATTTT. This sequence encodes CASSLFGGGGTDTQYF.

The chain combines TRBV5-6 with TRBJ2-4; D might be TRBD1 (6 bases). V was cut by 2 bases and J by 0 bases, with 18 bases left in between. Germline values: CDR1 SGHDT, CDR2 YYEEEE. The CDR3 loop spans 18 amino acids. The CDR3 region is CASSLGRGTRGAKNIQYF. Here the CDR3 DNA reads TGTGCCAGCAGCTTAGGCAGGGGCACGCGAGGAGCCAAAAACATTCAGTACTTC.

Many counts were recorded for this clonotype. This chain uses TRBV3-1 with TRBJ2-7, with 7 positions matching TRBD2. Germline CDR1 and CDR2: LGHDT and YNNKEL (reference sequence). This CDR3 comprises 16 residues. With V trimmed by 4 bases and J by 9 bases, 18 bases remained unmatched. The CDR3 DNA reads TGTGCCAGCAGCCTCAAACAGGCTAGCGGTTACGATCGGCAGTACTTC. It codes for CASSLKQASGYDRQYF.

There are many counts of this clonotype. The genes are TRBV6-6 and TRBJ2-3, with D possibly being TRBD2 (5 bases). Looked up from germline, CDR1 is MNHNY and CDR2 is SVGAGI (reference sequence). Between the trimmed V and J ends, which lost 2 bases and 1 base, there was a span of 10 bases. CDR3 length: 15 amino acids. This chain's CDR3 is CASSYGGTGTDTQYF. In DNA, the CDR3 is TGTGCCAGCAGTTACGGAGGAACGGGCACAGATACGCAGTATTTT.

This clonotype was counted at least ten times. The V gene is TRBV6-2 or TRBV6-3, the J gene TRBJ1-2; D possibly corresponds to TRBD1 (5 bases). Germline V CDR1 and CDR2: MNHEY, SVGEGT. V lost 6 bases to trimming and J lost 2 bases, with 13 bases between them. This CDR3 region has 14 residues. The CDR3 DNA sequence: TGTGCCAGCAGGAACAGGAATCCAAACTATGGCTACACCTTC. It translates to CASRNRNPNYGYTF.

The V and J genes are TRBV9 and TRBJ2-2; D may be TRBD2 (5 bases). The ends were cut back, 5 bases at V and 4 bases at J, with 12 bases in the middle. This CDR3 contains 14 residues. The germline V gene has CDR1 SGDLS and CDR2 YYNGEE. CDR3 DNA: TGTGCCAGCAGGGCTAGCACGGGCACCGGGGAGCTGTTTTTT. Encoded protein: CASRASTGTGELFF.

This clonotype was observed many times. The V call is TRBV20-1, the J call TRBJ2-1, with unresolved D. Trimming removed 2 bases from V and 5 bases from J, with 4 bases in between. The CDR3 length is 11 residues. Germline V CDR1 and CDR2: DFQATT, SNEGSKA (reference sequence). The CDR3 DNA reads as TGCAGTGCTAGACTAGACAATGAGCAGTTCTTC. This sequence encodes CSARLDNEQFF.

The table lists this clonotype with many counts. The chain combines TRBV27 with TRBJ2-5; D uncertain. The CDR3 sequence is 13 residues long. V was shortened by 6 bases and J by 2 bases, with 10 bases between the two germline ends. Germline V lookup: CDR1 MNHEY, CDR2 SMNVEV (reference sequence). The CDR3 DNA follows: TGTGCCAGCAGCTTAGGTGTGCAAGAGACCCAGTACTTC. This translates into CASSLGVQETQYF.

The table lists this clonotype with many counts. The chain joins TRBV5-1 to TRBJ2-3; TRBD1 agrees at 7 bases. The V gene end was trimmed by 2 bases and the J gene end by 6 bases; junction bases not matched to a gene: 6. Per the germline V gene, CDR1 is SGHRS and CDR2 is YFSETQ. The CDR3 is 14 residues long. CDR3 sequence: CASSFGTVGDTQYF. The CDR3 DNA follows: TGCGCCAGCAGCTTTGGGACAGTAGGGGATACGCAGTATTTT.

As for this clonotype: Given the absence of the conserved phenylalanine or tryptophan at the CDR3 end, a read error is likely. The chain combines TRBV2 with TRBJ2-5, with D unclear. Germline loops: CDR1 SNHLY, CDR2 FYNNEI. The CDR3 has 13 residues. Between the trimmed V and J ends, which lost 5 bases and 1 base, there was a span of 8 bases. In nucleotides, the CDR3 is TGTGCCAGCAGTAGAACCGCCCAAGAGACCCAGTACCTC. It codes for CASSRTAQETQYL.

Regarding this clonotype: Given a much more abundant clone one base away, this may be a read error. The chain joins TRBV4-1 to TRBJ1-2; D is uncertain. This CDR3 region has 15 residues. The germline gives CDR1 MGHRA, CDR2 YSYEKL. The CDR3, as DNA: TGCGCCAGCAGCCAAGAACCGGGATCCGGGTATGGCTGCACCTTC. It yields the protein CASSQEPGSGYGCTF.

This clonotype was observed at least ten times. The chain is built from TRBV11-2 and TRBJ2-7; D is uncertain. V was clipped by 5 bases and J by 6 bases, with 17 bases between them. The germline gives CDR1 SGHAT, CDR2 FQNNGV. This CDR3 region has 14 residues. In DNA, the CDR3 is TGTGCCAGCAGCCCCGCCTCTCCCTGGGGCGAGCAGTACTTC. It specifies CASSPASPWGEQYF.

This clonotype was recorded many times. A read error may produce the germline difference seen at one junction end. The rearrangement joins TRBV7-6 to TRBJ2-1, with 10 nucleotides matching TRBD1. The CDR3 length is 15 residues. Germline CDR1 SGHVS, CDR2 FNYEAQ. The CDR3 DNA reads TGTGCCAGCAGCGTAGCCGGGACAGGGGAGGATGAGCAGTTCTTC. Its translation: CASSVAGTGEDEQFF.

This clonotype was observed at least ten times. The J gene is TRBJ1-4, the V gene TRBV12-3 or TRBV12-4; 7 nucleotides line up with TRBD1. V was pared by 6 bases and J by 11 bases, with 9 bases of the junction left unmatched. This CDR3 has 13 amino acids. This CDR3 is CASRGGRLGKLFF. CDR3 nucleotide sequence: TGTGCCAGCAGAGGGGGCCGCCTTGGGAAACTGTTTTTT.

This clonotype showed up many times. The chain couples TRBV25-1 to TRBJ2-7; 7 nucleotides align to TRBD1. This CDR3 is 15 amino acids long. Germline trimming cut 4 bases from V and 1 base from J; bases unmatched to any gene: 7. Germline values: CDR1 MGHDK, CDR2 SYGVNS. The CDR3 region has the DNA TGTGCCAGCAGTGGAGTGGACAGGAGTTCCTACGAGCAGTACTTC. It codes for CASSGVDRSSYEQYF.

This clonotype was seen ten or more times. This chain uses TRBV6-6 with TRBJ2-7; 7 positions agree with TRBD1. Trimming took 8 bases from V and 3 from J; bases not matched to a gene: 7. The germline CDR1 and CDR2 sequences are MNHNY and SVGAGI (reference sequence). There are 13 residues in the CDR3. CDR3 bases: TGTGCCAGCCGACACCGGGACAGCTACGAGCAGTACTTC. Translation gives CASRHRDSYEQYF.

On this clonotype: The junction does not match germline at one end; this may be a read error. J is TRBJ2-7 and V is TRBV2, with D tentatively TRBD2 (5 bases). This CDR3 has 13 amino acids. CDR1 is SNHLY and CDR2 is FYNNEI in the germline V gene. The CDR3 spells CASSEDGDYEQYF. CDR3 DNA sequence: TGTGCCAGCAGCGAAGACGGGGACTACGAGCAGTACTTC.

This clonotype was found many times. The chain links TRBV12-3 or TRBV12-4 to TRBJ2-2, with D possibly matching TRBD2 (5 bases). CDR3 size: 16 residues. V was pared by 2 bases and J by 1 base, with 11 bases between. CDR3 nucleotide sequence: TGTGCCAGCAGTTTATCGGGGATATTGAACACCGGGGAGCTGTTTTTT. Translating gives CASSLSGILNTGELFF.

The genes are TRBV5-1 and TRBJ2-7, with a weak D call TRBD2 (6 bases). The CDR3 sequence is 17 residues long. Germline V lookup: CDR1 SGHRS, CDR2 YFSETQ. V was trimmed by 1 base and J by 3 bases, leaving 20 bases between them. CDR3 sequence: CASSLILSGEQLYEQYF. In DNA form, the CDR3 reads TGCGCCAGCAGCTTGATATTGTCGGGAGAGCAACTCTACGAGCAGTACTTC.